The 28 T cell receptor beta chains below come from one sample, sequenced in a study of blood T cell repertoires in COVID-19. The repertoire was sequenced with immunoSEQ multiplex PCR; TCRdb's copy has only in-frame clones and lacks some. The sample consists of some 700,000 clones, just under 90% of them appearing once. The sequencing input was peripheral blood. Receptors originate from a woman aged 18-29 years with acute or convalescent COVID-19.

The V and J genes are TRBV3-1 (or the pseudogene TRBV3-2) and TRBJ2-1; 12 bases match TRBD2. CDR3 length: 14 residues. Germline assignment: CDR1 LGHDT and CDR2 YNNKEL (reference sequence). V lost 5 bases and J lost 8; bases outside the gene matches: 4. The CDR3 bases are TGTGCCAGCAGCATGACTAGCGGGGGAGATGAGCAGTTCTTC. Its protein product is CASSMTSGGDEQFF.

This chain links TRBV2 with TRBJ2-3; D perhaps matches TRBD1 (6 bases). This CDR3 spans 14 amino acids. Germline lookup yields CDR1 SNHLY and CDR2 FYNNEI. V was clipped by 6 bases and J by 4 bases, with 14 bases between them. The CDR3 nucleotides are TGTGCCAGCAGCCCGGACAGAAGGGCAGATACGCAGTATTTT. Translation: CASSPDRRADTQYF.

V is TRBV18 and J is TRBJ1-1; D remains unclear. Germline V gene data show CDR1 as KGHSH and CDR2 as LQKENI. The CDR3 has 14 residues. V was trimmed by 6 bases and J by 0 bases, leaving 11 bases between them. The CDR3 sequence is CASSLGNLNTEAFF. For the CDR3, the DNA is TGTGCCAGCTCCCTCGGGAATCTGAACACTGAAGCTTTCTTT.

The chain combines TRBV19 with TRBJ1-6; D ambiguous. Germline V gene lookup returns CDR1 LNHDA and CDR2 SQIVND (reference sequence). Deletions cut 7 bases from V and 9 bases from J, with 25 bases between. The CDR3 runs 17 residues. CDR3 sequence: CASTPRGGLTISSPLHF. The CDR3 nucleotides read TGTGCCAGTACTCCCAGAGGCGGCCTTACAATAAGTTCACCCCTCCACTTT.

The rearrangement uses TRBV23-1 and TRBJ2-5; D remains ambiguous. TRBV23-1 is an ORF for which the function is uncertain. The CDR3 extends over 11 amino acids. V was trimmed by 3 bases and J by 5 bases, leaving 4 bases between them. CDR3 region: CASSHEETQYF. Here the CDR3 DNA reads TGCGCCAGCAGTCACGAGGAGACCCAGTACTTC.

The chain carries TRBV18 and TRBJ2-3; 7 nucleotides match TRBD1. The germline gives CDR1 KGHSH, CDR2 LQKENI. The CDR3 is 16 amino acids. With V trimmed by 5 bases and J by 0 bases, 8 bases remained unmatched. DNA of the CDR3: TGTGCCAGCTCAGGACGACAGGGTTTGAGCACAGATACGCAGTATTTT. It is translated as CASSGRQGLSTDTQYF. The full variable domain, completed using reference TRBV18 and TRBJ2-3, is NAGVMQNPRHLVRRRGQEARLRCSPMKGHSHVYWYRQLPEEGLKFMVYLQKENIIDESGMPKERFSAEFPKEGPSILRIQQVVRGDSAAYFCASSGRQGLSTDTQYFGPGTRLTVL.

This clone was picked up a small number of times. This rearrangement joins TRBV7-2 to TRBJ1-2, with TRBD1 as a possible D gene (6 bases). V lost 3 bases, J lost 0 bases, and 14 bases lay in between. Germline CDR1 SGHTA, CDR2 FQGNSA. The CDR3 covers 16 residues. Here the CDR3 reads CASSLLFRGTNYGYTF. The CDR3 bases are TGTGCCAGCAGCTTGCTTTTCAGGGGCACTAACTATGGCTACACCTTC.

The chain couples TRBV19 to TRBJ1-3; D may be TRBD1 (5 bases). The CDR3 covers 14 residues. CDR1 is LNHDA, CDR2 SQIVND, per germline (reference sequence). V lost 5 bases, J lost 2 bases, and 10 bases lay in between. The CDR3, as DNA: TGTGCCAGTAGTGTCAGGGTGGCTGGAAACACCATATATTTT. It codes for CASSVRVAGNTIYF.

The chain carries TRBV15 and TRBJ1-2; the match to TRBD1 covers 8 bases. V lost 6 bases and J lost 2; bases outside the gene matches: 8. Germline V CDR1 and CDR2: LNHNV, YYDKDF (reference sequence). The CDR3 is 15 amino acids. CDR3: CATRFDRGGNYGYTF. In DNA, the CDR3 is TGTGCCACCAGATTCGACAGGGGTGGAAACTATGGCTACACCTTC.

The chain carries TRBV12-3 or TRBV12-4 and TRBJ1-2; a possible D gene is TRBD1 (5 bases). Trimming cost V 2 bases and J 8 bases, with 12 bases left between them. The CDR3 covers 13 residues. The DNA for the CDR3 is TGTGCCAGCAGTTTATCGGCAGGGCGAGGCTACACCTTC. It is translated as CASSLSAGRGYTF.

The rearrangement uses TRBV2 and TRBJ2-7; TRBD1 matches at 9 bases. Germline CDR1 reads SNHLY; CDR2 reads FYNNEI. The CDR3 runs 15 residues. J was trimmed by 0 bases and V by 4 bases; bases with no gene match: 4. CDR3 protein: CASSGPDRGSYEQYF. The CDR3 region has the DNA TGTGCCAGCAGTGGACCGGACAGGGGCTCCTACGAGCAGTACTTC.

This chain joins TRBV2 and TRBJ1-1; D gene ambiguous. The CDR3 consists of 10 residues. Germline V CDR1 and CDR2: SNHLY, FYNNEI. Trimming took 4 bases from V and 8 from J, leaving 5 bases between them. The CDR3 region is CASSGREAFF. The CDR3 region has the DNA TGTGCCAGCAGTGGCAGGGAAGCTTTCTTT. The full variable domain, its missing parts supplied by reference TRBV2 and TRBJ1-1, is EPEVTQTPSHQVTQMGQEVILRCVPISNHLYFYWYRQILGQKVEFLVSFYNNEISEKSEIFDDQFSVERPDGSNFTLKIRSTKLEDSAMYFCASSGREAFFGQGTRLTVV.

This chain joins TRBV28 and TRBJ1-5, with 10 bases lining up with TRBD1. Germline CDR1 is MDHEN and CDR2 is SYDVKM. The CDR3 runs to 16 residues. The J segment lost 3 bases and the V segment lost 5 bases, leaving 7 bases of the junction unmatched. For the CDR3, the DNA is TGTGCCAGCAGTGCCGACAGGGGGCGGCCCAATCAGCCCCAGCATTTT. It yields the protein CASSADRGRPNQPQHF.

The chain combines TRBV10-3 with TRBJ1-2; D ambiguous. Trimming removed 10 bases at V and 8 bases at J, with 20 bases between. CDR1 and CDR2 from the germline V gene are ENHRY and SYGVKD. The CDR3 consists of 13 residues. This CDR3 reads CATEGGITSGYTF. DNA for the CDR3: TGTGCCACCGAAGGAGGAATCACGTCGGGCTACACCTTC.

This clone was counted a few times. The rearrangement joins TRBV3-1 (or the pseudogene TRBV3-2) to TRBJ1-1; perhaps TRBD1 as D (6 bases). Trimming removed 0 bases from V and 1 base from J, with 9 bases in between. Per the germline V gene, CDR1 is LGHDT and CDR2 is YNNKEL (reference sequence). The CDR3 loop spans 15 amino acids. Here the CDR3 reads CASSQEQGPNTEAFF. For the CDR3, the DNA is TGTGCCAGCAGCCAAGAACAGGGCCCGAACACTGAAGCTTTCTTT.

This chain links TRBV2 with TRBJ2-7, with D possibly TRBD2 on 5 matching bases. Trimming took 2 bases from V and 0 from J, leaving 14 bases between them. In germline, CDR1 is SNHLY, CDR2 FYNNEI. This CDR3 is built from 16 residues. The CDR3 nucleotides read TGTGCCAGCAGTGAATTGCGGGCAAGGAGCTCCTACGAGCAGTACTTC. Protein: CASSELRARSSYEQYF.

This clone came up once. The chain uses TRBV7-2 and TRBJ2-3, with TRBD2 identical over 7 bases. CDR3 length: 16 amino acids. Trimming cost V 5 bases and J 1 base; bases outside gene matches: 9. The V gene's germline CDR1 is SGHTA and CDR2 FQGNSA. CDR3 sequence reads: CASSVGTSVRTDTQYF. CDR3 bases: TGTGCCAGCAGCGTCGGAACTAGCGTCCGCACAGATACGCAGTATTTT.

The chain employs TRBV6-5 and TRBJ1-1, with D unresolved. The germline V gene encodes CDR1 MNHEY and CDR2 SVGAGI. The CDR3 has 13 residues. V gave up 6 bases and J gave up 3 bases, with 11 bases separating them. The CDR3 protein is CASRSHRDTEAFF. Here the CDR3 DNA reads TGTGCCAGCAGGTCTCATCGGGACACTGAAGCTTTCTTT.

CDR3 DNA: TGTGCCAGCAGCCAAGCAGACTATGGCTACACCTTC. It is translated as CASSQADYGYTF. The chain carries TRBV14 and TRBJ1-2; D gene uncertain. The CDR3 length is 12 residues. Germline V CDR1 and CDR2: SGHDN, FVKESK. V was trimmed by 1 base and J by 3 bases, leaving 3 bases between them.

The rearrangement links TRBV6-6 to TRBJ1-1; D call uncertain. The CDR3 loop spans 15 amino acids. The germline CDR1 and CDR2 sequences are MNHNY and SVGAGI (reference sequence). Trimming left V 2 bases short and J 1 base short, with 11 bases between. The CDR3 reads CASSYAAGRNTEAFF. CDR3 coding DNA: TGTGCCAGCAGTTACGCCGCAGGTAGGAACACTGAAGCTTTCTTT.

V is TRBV5-1 and J is TRBJ1-4, with TRBD1 matching 9 bases. The CDR3 sequence is 19 residues long. Unmatched junction bases numbered 20, after V lost 4 bases and J lost 7 bases. Germline CDR1 and CDR2: SGHRS and YFSETQ. CDR3 in amino acids: CASSNRTPGQGYLFEKLFF. The CDR3 DNA reads TGCGCCAGCAGCAACCGAACACCGGGACAGGGTTACCTATTTGAAAAACTGTTTTTT.

The chain employs TRBV4-1 and TRBJ1-3; possibly TRBD1 for D (5 bases). Trimming removed 0 bases from V and 6 bases from J, with 15 bases in between. The CDR3 totals 16 residues. Per germline, CDR1 MGHRA and CDR2 YSYEKL. CDR3 sequence (DNA): TGCGCCAGCAGCCAAGATATGTGGGCAGGGCAAAACACCATATATTTT. Protein: CASSQDMWAGQNTIYF.

V gene TRBV9 combines with J gene TRBJ2-5, with 7 bases matching TRBD2. The trim removed 1 base at V and 5 bases at J, leaving 11 bases unmatched. This CDR3 is built from 16 residues. The germline CDR1 and CDR2 sequences are SGDLS and YYNGEE. The CDR3 DNA sequence: TGTGCCAGCAGCGTAAGCGGGGACGACCGGTGGGAGACCCAGTACTTC. Protein: CASSVSGDDRWETQYF.

The J gene is TRBJ1-5, the V gene TRBV6-6; tentatively, D is TRBD1 (6 bases). Trimming pared 2 bases from V and 1 base from J, leaving 12 bases between. The germline CDR1 and CDR2 sequences are MNHNY and SVGAGI (reference sequence). The CDR3 spans 16 residues. The CDR3 nucleotides read TGTGCCAGCAGTTACGGGGGGGGCTCCAGCAATCAGCCCCAGCATTTT. This sequence encodes CASSYGGGSSNQPQHF.

This chain connects TRBV11-2 to TRBJ1-6; D uncertain. With 1 base removed from V and 9 bases from J, the gap between germline ends came to 7 bases. The CDR3 contains 13 residues. Germline lookup yields CDR1 SGHAT and CDR2 FQNNGV. CDR3 sequence (DNA): TGTGCCAGCAGCTTAGCGGAGGGTTCACCCCTCCACTTT. It is translated as CASSLAEGSPLHF.

This chain links TRBV19 with TRBJ1-1; D unresolved. Germline CDR1 and CDR2: LNHDA and SQIVND (reference sequence). The length of the CDR3 is 12 residues. Trimming shortened V by 7 bases and J by 4 bases, and 10 bases separated the two germline ends. The CDR3: CASTGRATEAFF. In DNA form, the CDR3 reads TGTGCCAGTACTGGGCGGGCCACTGAAGCTTTCTTT.

The V call is TRBV7-2, the J call TRBJ1-2; D perhaps matches TRBD1 (5 bases). The ends were cut back, 5 bases at V and 4 bases at J, with 11 bases in the middle. The germline V gene encodes CDR1 SGHTA and CDR2 FQGNSA. The CDR3 is made up of 13 amino acids. This chain's CDR3 is CASSLGHAYGYTF. The CDR3 DNA reads as TGTGCCAGCAGCCTAGGACATGCCTATGGCTACACCTTC. The whole variable domain, remainder taken from reference TRBV7-2 and TRBJ1-2, is GAGVSQSPSNKVTEKGKDVELRCDPISGHTALYWYRQSLGQGLEFLIYFQGNSAPDKSGLPSDRFSAERTGGSVSTLTIQRTQQEDSAVYLCASSLGHAYGYTFGSGTRLTVV.

The rearrangement uses TRBV24-1 and TRBJ1-2, with D unclear. The CDR3 runs 11 residues. CDR1 is KGHDR and CDR2 is SFDVKD in the germline V gene. V shed 5 bases and J shed 8 bases, with 8 bases lying between them. This CDR3 reads CATSGSQGYTF. Here the CDR3 DNA reads TGTGCCACCAGTGGTAGTCAAGGCTACACCTTC.